A selection of T cell receptor beta chains follows, all from one sample in a study of blood T cell repertoires in COVID-19. Generated by immunoSEQ multiplex PCR, the TCRdb table keeps only in-frame clones and is missing some. This table holds about 80,000 clones, less than 85% found once. Material for sequencing was peripheral blood. The receptors were sampled from a man between 65 and 80 years old with active or convalescent COVID-19. The CDR3 runs from the conserved cysteine through the conserved F or W. The D gene is left open where the match is weak. For some rows the clone size is stated as once, few or many, or as a class when expanded; others skip it.

NA	TRBV2	TRBJ2-3	TRBD2	CASRFAGGPIDTQYF	TGTGCCAGCAGATTTGCGGGGGGGCCGATAGATACGCAGTATTTT
NA	TRBV6-1	TRBJ2-3	NA	CASSEVGGGRDTQYF	TGTGCCAGCAGCGAAGTGGGAGGGGGGCGAGATACGCAGTATTTT
once	TRBV5-1	TRBJ2-5	TRBD2	CASSYKAGGQETQYF	TGCGCCAGCAGCTACAAAGCGGGGGGACAAGAGACCCAGTACTTC
NA	TRBV13	TRBJ2-7	TRBD2	CASSLRLAGGWQNEQYF	TGTGCCAGCAGCTTAAGACTAGCGGGGGGGTGGCAGAACGAGCAGTACTTC
NA	TRBV3-1/TRBV3-2	TRBJ2-7	NA	CASSQVGRGEQYF	TGTGCCAGCAGCCAAGTCGGGCGGGGCGAGCAGTACTTC
NA	TRBV27	TRBJ1-6	NA	CASSPVRTVGSPLHF	TGTGCCAGCAGTCCCGTCAGGACAGTGGGTTCACCCCTCCACTTT
NA	TRBV4-2	TRBJ2-3	NA	CASSQEGSRGGADTQYF	TGTGCCAGCAGCCAAGAAGGTTCGAGGGGGGGCGCTGATACGCAGTATTTT
NA	TRBV5-1	TRBJ1-2	NA	CASSLEGHGYTF	TGCGCCAGCAGCTTGGAGGGGCATGGCTACACCTTC
few	TRBV5-4	TRBJ1-3	TRBD1	CASSLSAGGFNTIYF	TGTGCCAGCAGCTTGTCAGCAGGGGGCTTCAACACCATATATTTT
NA	TRBV28	TRBJ2-7	NA	CASSPILRAREQYF	TGTGCCAGCAGTCCAATCCTGAGGGCTAGGGAGCAGTACTTC
NA	TRBV9	TRBJ2-7	NA	CASSTGESYEQYF	TGTGCCAGCAGTACGGGTGAATCCTACGAGCAGTACTTC
NA	TRBV28	TRBJ1-5	NA	CASTQQDSRYQPQHF	TGTGCCAGCACCCAACAGGACAGCCGTTATCAGCCCCAGCATTTT
NA	TRBV7-2	TRBJ2-1	TRBD1	CASSNRQGARRDEQFF	TGTGCCAGCAGCAACCGACAGGGGGCGCGGCGGGATGAGCAGTTCTTC
NA	TRBV28	TRBJ2-3	TRBD2	CASSKGTSGGDTQYF	TGTGCCAGCAGTAAGGGGACCTCGGGGGGAGATACGCAGTATTTT
NA	TRBV3-1/TRBV3-2	TRBJ2-7	NA	CASSQGPLEQYF	TGTGCCAGCAGCCAAGGTCCCCTCGAGCAGTACTTC
NA	TRBV6-1	TRBJ2-1	NA	CASSERQRSNEQFF	TGTGCCAGCAGTGAAAGACAGAGATCTAATGAGCAGTTCTTC
NA	TRBV12-2	TRBJ2-7	NA	CASRLDRIHEQYF	TGTGCAAGTCGCTTAGACAGGATCCACGAGCAGTACTTC
many	TRBV30	TRBJ2-2	NA	CAWSVTRIRTGSYTGELFF	TGTGCCTGGAGTGTAACCCGGATCCGAACAGGCTCCTACACCGGGGAGCTGTTTTTT
few	TRBV30	TRBJ1-5	NA	CAWSRRQYSNQPQHF	TGTGCCTGGAGTCGAAGACAGTATAGCAATCAGCCCCAGCATTTT
NA	TRBV29-1	TRBJ2-1	NA	CSAGGYNEQFF	TGCAGCGCCGGGGGATACAATGAGCAGTTCTTC
NA	TRBV20-1	TRBJ1-2	NA	CSASSGNFEYYGYTF	TGCAGTGCTAGTTCAGGGAATTTTGAGTACTATGGCTACACCTTC
once	TRBV6-1	TRBJ2-7	NA	CASSDSQGPNEQYF	TGTGCCAGCAGTGATTCCCAGGGGCCCAACGAGCAGTACTTC
NA	TRBV28	TRBJ2-4	TRBD2	CASKGSGGTKNIQYF	TGTGCCAGCAAAGGCAGCGGGGGGACAAAAAACATTCAGTACTTC
NA	TRBV3-1/TRBV3-2	TRBJ2-2	TRBD2	CASRLRASGGAGELFF	TGTGCCAGCAGGTTGCGGGCTAGCGGGGGGGCCGGGGAGCTGTTTTTT
NA	TRBV19	TRBJ1-4	NA	CASSIATANEKLFF	TGTGCCAGTAGTATAGCTACAGCTAATGAAAAACTGTTTTTT
once	TRBV28	TRBJ1-5	NA	CASCPVRRDQPQHF	TGTGCCAGCTGTCCAGTACGGAGGGATCAGCCCCAGCATTTT
few	TRBV6-5	TRBJ2-7	TRBD1	CASSDQGGASYEQYF	TGTGCCAGCAGCGACCAAGGGGGCGCGTCCTACGAGCAGTACTTC
NA	TRBV6-6	TRBJ1-5	TRBD1	CASTGTERGSNQPQHF	TGTGCCAGTACCGGGACAGAAAGAGGGAGCAATCAGCCCCAGCATTTT
many	TRBV19	TRBJ1-6	NA	CASNGAYNSPLHF	TGTGCCAGTAACGGGGCCTATAATTCACCCCTCCACTTT
NA	TRBV5-1	TRBJ1-1	NA	CASSLGHRAHTEAFF	TGCGCCAGCAGCTTGGGGCACAGGGCGCACACTGAAGCTTTCTTT
NA	TRBV5-1	TRBJ2-3	TRBD2	CASSPGLAGGSTDTQYF	TGCGCCAGCAGCCCCGGACTAGCGGGGGGTAGCACAGATACGCAGTATTTT
few	TRBV28	TRBJ2-1	NA	CASSLPSRGANEQFF	TGTGCCAGCAGTTTACCTTCTCGGGGGGCAAATGAGCAGTTCTTC
few	TRBV18	TRBJ1-4	NA	CASSHREGEKLFF	TGTGCCAGCTCCCACCGTGAGGGTGAAAAACTGTTTTTT
many	TRBV6-5	TRBJ1-2	TRBD1	CASSYLQGTYGYTF	TGTGCCAGCAGTTACCTACAGGGGACCTATGGCTACACCTTC
NA	TRBV6-5	TRBJ2-7	NA	CATQNSGRPSYEQYF	TGTGCCACCCAGAACTCAGGTCGTCCCTCCTACGAGCAGTACTTC
NA	TRBV30	TRBJ2-5	NA	CAWSEYPGEETQYF	TGTGCCTGGAGTGAGTATCCAGGTGAAGAGACCCAGTACTTC
NA	TRBV19	TRBJ1-5	NA	CASSIWGRGVSQPQHF	TGTGCCAGTAGTATTTGGGGGAGGGGGGTGAGCCAGCCCCAGCATTTT
NA	TRBV5-6	TRBJ2-7	NA	CASSLQYLREQYF	TGTGCCAGCAGCTTGCAGTACCTTCGCGAGCAGTACTTC
NA	TRBV27	TRBJ2-5	TRBD2	CASSRGGHETQYF	TGTGCCAGCAGTCGGGGGGGTCATGAGACCCAGTACTTC
NA	TRBV2	TRBJ2-3	TRBD2	CAGGGPDTDTQYF	TGTGCCGGGGGAGGGCCAGACACAGATACGCAGTATTTT
NA	TRBV5-1	TRBJ2-2	TRBD1	CASSTGTGLTGELFF	TGCGCCAGCAGCACCGGGACAGGGCTCACCGGGGAGCTGTTTTTT
NA	TRBV20-1	TRBJ1-1	TRBD1	CSASGTGGETEAFF	TGCAGTGCTAGTGGGACAGGGGGTGAGACTGAAGCTTTCTTT
NA	TRBV19	TRBJ2-3	NA	CATIDRVGLSTDTQYF	TGTGCCACTATCGACCGGGTTGGTCTGAGCACAGATACGCAGTATTTT
NA	TRBV5-1	TRBJ1-2	TRBD1	CASSGGTVLGYTF	TGCGCCAGCAGCGGGGGGACAGTCCTTGGCTACACCTTC
NA	TRBV21-1	TRBJ1-3	NA	CARRPGTGFLGVGNTIYF	TGTGCCAGGAGACCCGGGACAGGTTTCCTGGGCGTGGGAAACACCATATATTTT
NA	TRBV25-1	TRBJ2-5	NA	CASSERKGGAGGETQYF	TGTGCCAGCAGTGAAAGGAAAGGGGGGGCCGGAGGGGAGACCCAGTACTTC
NA	TRBV30	TRBJ2-5	TRBD2	CAWTPTGGQETQYF	TGTGCCTGGACCCCCACGGGAGGGCAAGAGACCCAGTACTTC
once	TRBV27	TRBJ2-3	NA	CASSYKGVDTQYF	TGTGCCAGCAGTTACAAGGGAGTGGATACGCAGTATTTT
NA	TRBV3-1/TRBV3-2	TRBJ2-7	NA	CASSQRGKQYF	TGTGCCAGCAGCCAGCGAGGAAAGCAGTACTTC
NA	TRBV5-1	TRBJ2-3	NA	CASSLDGFPGNTQYF	TGCGCCAGCAGCTTGGACGGGTTTCCCGGGAATACGCAGTATTTT